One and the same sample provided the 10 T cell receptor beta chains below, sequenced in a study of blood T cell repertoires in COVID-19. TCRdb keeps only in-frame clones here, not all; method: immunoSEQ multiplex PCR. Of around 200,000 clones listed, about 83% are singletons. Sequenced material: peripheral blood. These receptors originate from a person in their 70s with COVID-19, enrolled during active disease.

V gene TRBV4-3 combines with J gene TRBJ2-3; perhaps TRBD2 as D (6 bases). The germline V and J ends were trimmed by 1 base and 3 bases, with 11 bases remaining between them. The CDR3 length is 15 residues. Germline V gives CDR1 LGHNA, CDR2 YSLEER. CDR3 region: CASSQVPGVTDTQYF. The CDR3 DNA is TGCGCCAGCAGCCAAGTTCCGGGAGTGACAGATACGCAGTATTTT.

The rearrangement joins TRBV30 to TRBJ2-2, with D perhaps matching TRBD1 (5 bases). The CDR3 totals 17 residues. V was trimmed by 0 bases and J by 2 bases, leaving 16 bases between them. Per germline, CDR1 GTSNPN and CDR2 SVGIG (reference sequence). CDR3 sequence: CAWSVDRTPGNTGELFF. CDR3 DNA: TGTGCCTGGAGTGTGGATAGGACACCCGGCAACACCGGGGAGCTGTTTTTT. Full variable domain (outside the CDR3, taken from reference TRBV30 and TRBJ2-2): SQTIHQWPATLVQPVGSPLSLECTVEGTSNPNLYWYRQAAGRGLQLLFYSVGIGQISSEVPQNLSASRPQDRQFILSSKKLLLSDSGFYLCAWSVDRTPGNTGELFFGEGSRLTVL.

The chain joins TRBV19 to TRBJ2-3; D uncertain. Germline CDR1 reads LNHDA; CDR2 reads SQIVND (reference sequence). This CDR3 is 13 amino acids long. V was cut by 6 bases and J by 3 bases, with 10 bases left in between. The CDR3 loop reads CASRTPGTDTQYF. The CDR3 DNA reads TGTGCCAGTAGGACCCCCGGGACAGATACGCAGTATTTT.

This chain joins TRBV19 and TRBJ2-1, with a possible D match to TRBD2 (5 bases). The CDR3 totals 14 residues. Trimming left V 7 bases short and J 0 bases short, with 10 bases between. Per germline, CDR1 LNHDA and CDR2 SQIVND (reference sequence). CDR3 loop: CASKEVDSYNEQFF. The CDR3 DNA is TGTGCCAGTAAGGAGGTAGACTCCTACAATGAGCAGTTCTTC.

This CDR3 is CASRVRVREKLFF. CDR3 in DNA: TGTGCCAGCAGAGTCCGGGTACGTGAAAAACTGTTTTTT. The V and J genes are TRBV28 and TRBJ1-4; no reliable D call. The length of the CDR3 is 13 residues. The germline V and J ends were trimmed by 6 bases and 7 bases, with 12 bases remaining between them. CDR1 MDHEN and CDR2 SYDVKM come from the germline V gene. Based on the CDR3 plus reference TRBV28 and TRBJ1-4, the full variable domain is DVKVTQSSRYLVKRTGEKVFLECVQDMDHENMFWYRQDPGLGLRLIYFSYDVKMKEKGDIPEGYSVSREKKERFSLILESASTNQTSMYLCASRVRVREKLFFGSGTQLSVL.

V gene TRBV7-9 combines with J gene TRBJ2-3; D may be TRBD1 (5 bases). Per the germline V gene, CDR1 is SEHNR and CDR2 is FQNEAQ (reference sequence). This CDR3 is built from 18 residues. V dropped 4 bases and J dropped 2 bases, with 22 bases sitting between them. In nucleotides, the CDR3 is TGTGCCAGCAGCTCCCCAAAATGGACACTCCGAACCACAGATACGCAGTATTTT. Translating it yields CASSSPKWTLRTTDTQYF.

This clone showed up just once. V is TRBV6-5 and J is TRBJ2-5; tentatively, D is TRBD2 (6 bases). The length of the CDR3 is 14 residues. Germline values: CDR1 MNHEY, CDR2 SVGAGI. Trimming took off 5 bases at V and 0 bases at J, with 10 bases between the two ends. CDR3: CASSTGEDQETQYF. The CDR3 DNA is TGTGCCAGCAGTACGGGGGAGGACCAAGAGACCCAGTACTTC.

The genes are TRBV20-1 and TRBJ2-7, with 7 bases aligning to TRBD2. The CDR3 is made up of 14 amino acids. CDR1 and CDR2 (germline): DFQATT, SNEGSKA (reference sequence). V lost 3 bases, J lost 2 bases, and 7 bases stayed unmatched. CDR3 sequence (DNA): TGCAGTGCTAGTACGGGACTAACGGCCTACGAGCAGTACTTC. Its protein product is CSASTGLTAYEQYF.

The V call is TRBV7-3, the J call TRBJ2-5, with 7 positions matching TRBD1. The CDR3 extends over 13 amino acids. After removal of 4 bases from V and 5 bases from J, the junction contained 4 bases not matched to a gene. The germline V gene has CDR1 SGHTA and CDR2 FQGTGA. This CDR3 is CASSYTGEETQYF. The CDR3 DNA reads TGTGCCAGCAGCTATACAGGGGAGGAGACCCAGTACTTC.

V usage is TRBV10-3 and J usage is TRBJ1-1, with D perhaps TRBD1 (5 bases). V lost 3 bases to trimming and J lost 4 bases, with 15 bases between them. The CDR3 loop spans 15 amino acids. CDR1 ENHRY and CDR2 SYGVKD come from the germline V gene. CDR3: CAISDGSVGGTEAFF. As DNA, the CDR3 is TGTGCCATCAGTGATGGATCGGTCGGGGGCACTGAAGCTTTCTTT.